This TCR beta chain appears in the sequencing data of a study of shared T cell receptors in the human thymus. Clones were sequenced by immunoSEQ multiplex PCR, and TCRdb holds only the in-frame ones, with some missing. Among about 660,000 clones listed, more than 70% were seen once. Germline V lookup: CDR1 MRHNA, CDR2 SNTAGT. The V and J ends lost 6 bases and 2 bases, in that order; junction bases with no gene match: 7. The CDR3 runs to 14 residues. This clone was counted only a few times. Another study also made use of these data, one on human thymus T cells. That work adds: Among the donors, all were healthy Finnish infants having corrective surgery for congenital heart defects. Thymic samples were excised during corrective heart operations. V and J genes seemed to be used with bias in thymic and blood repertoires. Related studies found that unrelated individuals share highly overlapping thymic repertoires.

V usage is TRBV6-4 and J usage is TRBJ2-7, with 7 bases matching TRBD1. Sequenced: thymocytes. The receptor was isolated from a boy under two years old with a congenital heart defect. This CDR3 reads CASSGQVFTYEQYF. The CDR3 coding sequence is TGTGCCAGCAGCGGACAGGTATTTACCTACGAGCAGTACTTC.